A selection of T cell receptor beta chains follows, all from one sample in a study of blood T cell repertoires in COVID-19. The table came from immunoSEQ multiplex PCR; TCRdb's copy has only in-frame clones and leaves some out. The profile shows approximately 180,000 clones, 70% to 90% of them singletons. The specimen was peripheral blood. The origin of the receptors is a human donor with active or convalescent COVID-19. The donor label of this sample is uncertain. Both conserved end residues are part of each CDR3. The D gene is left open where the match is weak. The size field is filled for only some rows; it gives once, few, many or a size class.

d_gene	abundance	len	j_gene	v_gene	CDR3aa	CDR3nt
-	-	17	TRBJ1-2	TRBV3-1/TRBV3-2	CASSPPRQMRGGYGYTF	TGTGCCAGCAGCCCCCCTCGTCAGATGCGGGGAGGCTATGGCTACACCTTC
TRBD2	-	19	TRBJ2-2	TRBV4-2	CASSQEWLGEGIRAGELFF	TGTGCCAGCAGCCAAGAATGGTTGGGGGAGGGTATACGGGCCGGGGAGCTGTTTTTT
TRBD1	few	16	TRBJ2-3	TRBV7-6	CASSSTHRGPTDTQYF	TGTGCCAGCAGCTCAACCCACAGGGGGCCCACAGATACGCAGTATTTT
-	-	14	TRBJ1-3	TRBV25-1	CASSGDISGNTIYF	TGTGCCAGCAGTGGAGACATTTCGGGAAACACCATATATTTT
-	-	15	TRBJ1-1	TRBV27	CASSLNWGEGTEAFF	TGTGCCAGCAGTTTAAATTGGGGGGAGGGCACTGAAGCTTTCTTT
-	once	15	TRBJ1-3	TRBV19	CASSSQDNPGNTIYF	TGTGCCAGTAGTTCACAGGATAATCCTGGAAACACCATATATTTT
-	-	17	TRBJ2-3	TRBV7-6	CASSLSFGGSSTDTQYF	TGTGCCAGCAGCTTATCCTTTGGCGGTTCTAGCACAGATACGCAGTATTTT
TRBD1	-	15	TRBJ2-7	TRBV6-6	CASRPPSGQGDEQYF	TGTGCCAGCAGACCCCCTTCGGGACAGGGCGACGAGCAGTACTTC
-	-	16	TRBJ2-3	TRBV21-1	CASSRGLAPRTDTQYF	TGTGCCAGCAGCAGAGGACTAGCTCCTCGAACAGATACGCAGTATTTT
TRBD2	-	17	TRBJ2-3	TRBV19	CASSRYGTSGGHDTQYF	TGTGCCAGTAGTAGATACGGGACTAGCGGGGGTCACGATACGCAGTATTTT
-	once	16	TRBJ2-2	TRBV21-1	CASSKLLERNTGELFF	TGTGCCAGCAGCAAACTTCTAGAACGGAACACCGGGGAGCTGTTTTTT
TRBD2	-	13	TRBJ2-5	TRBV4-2	CASSQGSSGALYF	TGTGCCAGCAGCCAAGGTTCTAGCGGGGCCCTGTACTTC
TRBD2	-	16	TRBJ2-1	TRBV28	CASSLPGTSGVNEQFF	TGTGCCAGCAGTTTGCCCGGGACTAGCGGGGTCAATGAGCAGTTCTTC
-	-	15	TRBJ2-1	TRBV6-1	CASSEQEASYNEQFF	TGTGCCAGCAGTGAACAGGAGGCCTCCTACAATGAGCAGTTCTTC
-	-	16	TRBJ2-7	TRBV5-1	CASSLQGGRSSYEQYF	TGCGCCAGCAGCCTCCAGGGGGGCCGTAGCTCCTACGAGCAGTACTTC
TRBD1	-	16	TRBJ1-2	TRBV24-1	CATSDFPGTGSNGYTF	TGTGCCACCAGTGATTTTCCCGGGACAGGGAGTAATGGCTACACCTTC
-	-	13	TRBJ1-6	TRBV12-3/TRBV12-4	CASSPGGNSPLHF	TGTGCCAGCAGTCCGGGGGGTAATTCACCCCTCCACTTT
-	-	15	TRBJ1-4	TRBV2	CASSMLTPTNEKLFF	TGTGCCAGCAGTATGTTGACTCCGACTAATGAAAAACTGTTTTTT
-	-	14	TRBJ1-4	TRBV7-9	CASSPQSNNEKLFF	TGTGCCAGCAGCCCGCAGTCAAACAATGAAAAACTGTTTTTT
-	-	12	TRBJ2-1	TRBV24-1	CASGPTIDEQFF	TGTGCCTCTGGGCCGACGATCGATGAGCAGTTCTTC
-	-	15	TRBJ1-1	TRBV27	CASSFRPGGNTEAFF	TGTGCCAGCAGTTTCCGTCCGGGGGGGAACACTGAAGCTTTCTTT
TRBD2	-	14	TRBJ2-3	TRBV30	CAWGSGMSTDTQYF	TGTGCCTGGGGTAGCGGGATGAGCACAGATACGCAGTATTTT
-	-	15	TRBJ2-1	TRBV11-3	CASSSQGGLYNEQFF	TGTGCCAGCAGCTCCCAGGGGGGCCTCTACAATGAGCAGTTCTTC
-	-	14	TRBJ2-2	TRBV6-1	CASSEQVHKGELFF	TGTGCCAGCAGTGAACAGGTCCACAAGGGGGAGCTGTTTTTT
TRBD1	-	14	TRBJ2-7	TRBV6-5	CASSYRQGNYEQYF	TGTGCCAGCAGTTACCGACAGGGAAACTACGAGCAGTACTTC
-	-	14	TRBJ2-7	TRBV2	CASSDMGGYYEQYF	TGTGCCAGCAGCGACATGGGTGGATACTACGAGCAGTACTTC
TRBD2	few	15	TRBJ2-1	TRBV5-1	CASSSSGSSHNEQFF	TGCGCCAGCAGTTCCAGCGGGAGTTCCCACAATGAGCAGTTCTTC
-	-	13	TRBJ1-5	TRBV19	CASSIGQNQPQHF	TGTGCCAGTAGTATAGGACAGAATCAGCCCCAGCATTTT
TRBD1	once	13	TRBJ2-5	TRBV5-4	CASSPTGPETQYF	TGTGCCAGCAGCCCGACAGGGCCGGAGACCCAGTACTTC
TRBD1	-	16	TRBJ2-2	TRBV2	CASSATGPRNTGELFF	TGTGCCAGCAGTGCGACAGGGCCACGGAACACCGGGGAGCTGTTTTTT
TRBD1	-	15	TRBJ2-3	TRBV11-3	CASSLGQGYKDTQYF	TGTGCCAGCAGCTTAGGACAGGGGTATAAAGATACGCAGTATTTT
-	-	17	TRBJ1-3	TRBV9	CASSVERQPSSGNTIYF	TGTGCCAGCAGCGTAGAGCGGCAGCCTTCTTCTGGAAACACCATATATTTT
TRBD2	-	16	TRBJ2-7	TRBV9	CASSPSLADYPYEQYF	TGTGCCAGCAGCCCCTCCCTAGCGGATTATCCCTACGAGCAGTACTTC
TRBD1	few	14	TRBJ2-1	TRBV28	CASTRGGAYNEQFF	TGTGCCAGCACACGAGGGGGCGCCTACAATGAGCAGTTCTTC
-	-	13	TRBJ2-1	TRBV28	CASDSYRFPEQFF	TGTGCCAGCGACAGTTATCGATTCCCTGAGCAGTTCTTC
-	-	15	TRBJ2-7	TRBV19	CASSIGGGHALEQYF	TGTGCCAGTAGTATAGGGGGGGGACACGCGCTCGAGCAGTACTTC
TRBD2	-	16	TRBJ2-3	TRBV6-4	CASSETSGSWGDTQYF	TGTGCCAGCAGCGAAACTAGCGGGAGCTGGGGAGATACGCAGTATTTT
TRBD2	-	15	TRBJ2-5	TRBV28	CASRESAGGRETQYF	TGTGCCAGCAGGGAGTCGGCGGGGGGGCGGGAGACCCAGTACTTC
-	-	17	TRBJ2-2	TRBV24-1	CATSDLSGSLTTGELFF	TGTGCCACCAGTGATTTGTCCGGGAGCCTGACCACCGGGGAGCTGTTTTTT
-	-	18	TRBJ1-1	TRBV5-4	CASSLLVTRASMNTEAFF	TGTGCCAGCAGCTTGCTCGTTACCAGGGCATCCATGAACACTGAAGCTTTCTTT
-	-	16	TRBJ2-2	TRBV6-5	CASSYSIRENTGELFF	TGTGCCAGCAGTTACTCGATCCGAGAAAACACCGGGGAGCTGTTTTTT
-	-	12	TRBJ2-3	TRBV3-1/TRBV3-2	CASGWETDTQYF	TGTGCCAGCGGCTGGGAGACAGATACGCAGTATTTT
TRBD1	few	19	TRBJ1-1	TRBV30	CAWSVGQGARDVMNTEAFF	TGTGCCTGGAGCGTGGGACAGGGGGCGAGAGATGTCATGAACACTGAAGCTTTCTTT
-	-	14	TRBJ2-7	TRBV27	CASSFGSGSHEQYF	TGTGCCAGCAGTTTTGGGAGTGGGAGCCACGAGCAGTACTTC
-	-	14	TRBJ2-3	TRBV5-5	CASSRRVGVDTQYF	TGTGCCAGCAGCCGCCGAGTAGGAGTAGATACGCAGTATTTT
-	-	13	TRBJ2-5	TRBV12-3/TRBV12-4	CASRRRTQETQYF	TGTGCCAGCCGACGACGGACACAAGAGACCCAGTACTTC
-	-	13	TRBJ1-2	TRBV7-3	CASSPRGHYGYTF	TGTGCCAGCAGCCCCCGGGGTCACTATGGCTACACCTTC
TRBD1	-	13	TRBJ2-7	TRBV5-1	CASSLTGAYEQYF	TGCGCCAGCAGCTTGACAGGGGCCTACGAGCAGTACTTC
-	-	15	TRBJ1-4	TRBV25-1	CASSEGQWMNEKLFF	TGTGCCAGCAGTGAAGGACAGTGGATGAATGAAAAACTGTTTTTT
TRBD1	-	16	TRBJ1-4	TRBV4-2	CASSNTYRGKNEKLFF	TGTGCCAGCAGTAACACTTACAGGGGGAAGAATGAAAAACTGTTTTTT